The 28 T cell receptor beta chains given below trace back to one sample, sequenced in a study of cytomegalovirus exposure and HLA in healthy donors. The PCR contained 60 Vbeta and 13 Jbeta primers. Sequencing used immunoSEQ multiplex PCR; TCRdb keeps in-frame clones, though not all of them. The sample consists of about 140,000 clones, about four fifths of them appearing once. Material for sequencing was PBMCs. All receptors derive from a man in his forties or fifties in good health and CMV-seronegative.

The table lists this clone with a count of one. The chain is built from TRBV5-1 and TRBJ2-5; no clear D. Trimming removed 1 base at V and 1 base at J, with 8 bases between. The CDR3 runs 14 residues. The germline V gene encodes CDR1 SGHRS and CDR2 YFSETQ. CDR3 protein: CASSLRPGQETQYF. Written as DNA, the CDR3 is TGCGCCAGCAGCTTGAGGCCAGGCCAAGAGACCCAGTACTTC.

The chain has TRBV7-8 and TRBJ1-6; D unresolved. The CDR3 has 14 amino acids. Germline assignment: CDR1 SGHVS and CDR2 FQNEAQ. Between the trimmed V and J ends, which lost 5 bases and 1 base, there was a span of 6 bases. The CDR3 is CASSLVSYNSPLHF. The CDR3 DNA reads TGTGCCAGCAGCCTCGTTTCCTATAATTCACCCCTCCACTTT.

This clone appeared a few times. The chain couples TRBV5-6 to TRBJ2-7; the D gene is possibly TRBD1 (6 bases). CDR3 length: 14 residues. With 4 bases removed from V and 3 bases from J, the gap between germline ends came to 14 bases. Germline lookup yields CDR1 SGHDT and CDR2 YYEEEE. The CDR3 nucleotides are TGTGCCAGCAGCCTCGGACAAGGGGGCTACGAGCAGTACTTC. Protein product: CASSLGQGGYEQYF.

The chain uses TRBV10-3 and TRBJ2-7; 9 bases line up with TRBD1. J gave up 0 bases and V 3 bases, and 6 bases lay outside the gene matches. The CDR3 loop spans 16 amino acids. Germline V CDR1 and CDR2: ENHRY, SYGVKD. DNA for the CDR3: TGTGCCATCAGTGACCCTGGACAGGGGTCCTCCTACGAGCAGTACTTC. This sequence encodes CAISDPGQGSSYEQYF.

This sequence joins TRBV10-3 and TRBJ1-5; D is unclear. The germline gives CDR1 ENHRY, CDR2 SYGVKD. V dropped 5 bases and J dropped 4 bases, with 9 bases sitting between them. The CDR3 contains 13 residues. This chain's CDR3 is CAISPDLNQPQHF. The CDR3 nucleotides read TGTGCCATCAGTCCCGATCTAAATCAGCCCCAGCATTTT.

The CDR3 here is CAISGDTGNSPLHF. DNA for the CDR3: TGTGCCATCAGCGGGGACACCGGCAATTCACCCCTCCACTTT. The rearrangement links TRBV10-3 to TRBJ1-6, with D maybe TRBD1 (6 bases). The V end was cut by 6 bases, the J end by 7 bases, with 13 bases between. CDR3 length equals 14 residues. Germline-derived CDR1 and CDR2 are ENHRY and SYGVKD.

The rearrangement joins TRBV5-6 to TRBJ1-1; D not resolved. This CDR3 is built from 15 residues. V lost 3 bases, J lost 4 bases, and 16 bases lay in between. Germline V lookup: CDR1 SGHDT, CDR2 YYEEEE. For the CDR3, the DNA is TGTGCCAGCAGCTCAGCACGGAGGCAGAGCACTGAAGCTTTCTTT. It encodes CASSSARRQSTEAFF.

For this clone: A junction end diverges from the germline sequence, so it may reflect a read error. The CDR3 region has the DNA TGCAGCGTTGAAGACTGGGGGACAGGGCGATTCTCTCTCTCCGGCTACCCCTTC. This gives the protein CSVEDWGTGRFSLSGYPF. The gene calls are TRBV29-1 and TRBJ1-2, with TRBD1 matching 9 bases. This CDR3 contains 18 residues. Germline CDR1 reads SQVTM; CDR2 reads ANQGSEA. The full variable domain, in which reference TRBV29-1 and TRBJ1-2 provide the parts outside the CDR3, is SAVISQKPSRDICQRGTSLTIQCQVDSQVTMMFWYRQQPGQSLTLIATANQGSEATYESGFVIDKFPISRPNLTFSTLTVSNMSPEDSSIYLCSVEDWGTGRFSLSGYPFGSGTRLTVV.

This chain joins TRBV28 and TRBJ1-1; D remains ambiguous. CDR3 length: 14 amino acids. CDR1 is MDHEN, CDR2 SYDVKM, per germline. Trimming stripped 1 base from V and 2 bases from J, with 8 bases between. The CDR3 region has the DNA TGTGCCAGCAGTTTATTGGGCGTAAACACTGAAGCTTTCTTT. Translating it yields CASSLLGVNTEAFF.

This chain links TRBV5-5 with TRBJ1-1, with 9 bases fitting TRBD1. The trim removed 2 bases at V and 6 bases at J, leaving 5 bases unmatched. CDR1 SGHKS and CDR2 YYEKEE come from the germline V gene (reference sequence). The CDR3 has 14 residues. CDR3 DNA sequence: TGTGCCAGCAGCTTCGGGACAGGGAGGCCTGAAGCTTTCTTT. It is translated as CASSFGTGRPEAFF.

This chain joins TRBV10-3 and TRBJ2-7; tentative D call: TRBD1 (6 bases). Germline loops: CDR1 ENHRY, CDR2 SYGVKD. V was clipped by 4 bases and J by 7 bases, with 17 bases between them. The CDR3 consists of 14 residues. CDR3 amino acids: CAISGTAAGTEQYF. CDR3 bases: TGTGCCATCAGTGGTACGGCCGCCGGGACAGAGCAGTACTTC.

V usage is TRBV10-2 and J usage is TRBJ2-5; maybe TRBD2 (7 bases). The CDR3 consists of 14 residues. Trimming shortened V by 2 bases and J by 5 bases, and 12 bases separated the two germline ends. From germline, CDR1 is WSHSY and CDR2 SAAADI. CDR3 in amino acids: CASSETGGTETQYF. For the CDR3, the DNA is TGCGCCAGCAGTGAGACGGGGGGCACGGAGACCCAGTACTTC.

The chain links TRBV18 to TRBJ2-5; TRBD1 aligns across 8 bases. Germline V gene sequence: CDR1 KGHSH, CDR2 LQKENI. V trimming: 6 bases; J trimming: 5 bases; junction bases outside the gene matches: 11. The CDR3 extends over 15 amino acids. The CDR3 nucleotides are TGTGCCAGCTCTCACGAGACAGGGGTCAGGGAGACCCAGTACTTC. Amino acid sequence: CASSHETGVRETQYF.

V gene TRBV11-2 combines with J gene TRBJ2-1; TRBD2 might be the D (7 bases). The CDR3 is 16 residues long. V was cut by 3 bases and J by 8 bases, with 20 bases left in between. The germline gives CDR1 SGHAT, CDR2 FQNNGV. CDR3 coding DNA: TGTGCCAGCAGCTTCCGGGGGGCCGTAGGGTGGGATGAGCAGTTCTTC. Protein product: CASSFRGAVGWDEQFF.

In regard to this clone: One end of the junction varies from germline; a read error may be responsible. This chain links TRBV13 with TRBJ1-4; no clear D. The CDR3 contains 16 residues. Germline CDR1 PRHDT, CDR2 FYEKMQ (reference sequence). CDR3: CASRLGSGATNEKLFF. The CDR3 DNA follows: TGTGCCAGCAGATTAGGGAGTGGTGCAACTAATGAAAAACTGTTTTTT.

This clone was counted only a few times. J is TRBJ1-6 and V is TRBV5-1, with TRBD1 matching over 11 bases. With V trimmed by 4 bases and J by 7 bases, 4 bases remained unmatched. CDR1 and CDR2 (germline): SGHRS, YFSETQ. The CDR3 spans 15 residues. CDR3 residues: CASSKDRGLNSPLHF. Written as DNA, the CDR3 is TGCGCCAGCAGCAAGGACAGGGGGCTAAATTCACCCCTCCACTTT.

V usage is TRBV10-1 and J usage is TRBJ2-1, with D possibly being TRBD1 (6 bases). V was shortened by 10 bases and J by 8 bases, with 24 bases between the two germline ends. The CDR3 runs to 15 residues. Germline CDR1 reads WNHNN; CDR2 reads SYGVQD (reference sequence). As DNA, the CDR3 is TGCGCCACCTCGAAAACAGGGTTTGACGTCGATGAGCAGTTCTTC. Translation gives CATSKTGFDVDEQFF.

The chain recombines TRBV29-1 with TRBJ2-7; D may be TRBD1 (6 bases). CDR3 size: 12 residues. V was trimmed by 6 bases and J by 2 bases, leaving 11 bases between them. Germline V gene data show CDR1 as SQVTM and CDR2 as ANQGSEA. Here the CDR3 reads CSVVKGAYEQYF. CDR3 nucleotide sequence: TGCAGCGTAGTAAAGGGGGCCTACGAGCAGTACTTC.

V and J are TRBV21-1 and TRBJ2-1; TRBD2, as called in the table, went unchecked against the DNA. TRBV21-1 is classified as a pseudogene. There are 16 residues in the CDR3. CDR3 in DNA: TGTGCCAGCAGCAAAGAAGAGCGGGGAGCCTACAATGAGCAGTTCTTC. This encodes CASSKEERGAYNEQFF.

This chain connects TRBV7-9 to TRBJ2-2; tentative D call: TRBD2 (7 bases). Germline V gene sequence: CDR1 SEHNR, CDR2 FQNEAQ (reference sequence). The CDR3 consists of 16 residues. V lost 4 bases, J lost 4 bases, and 16 bases lay in between. The CDR3 here is CASSYRGGSTTGELFF. DNA for the CDR3: TGTGCCAGCAGCTATAGGGGGGGAAGTACCACCGGGGAGCTGTTTTTT. Full variable domain (outside the CDR3, taken from reference TRBV7-9 and TRBJ2-2): DTGVSQNPRHKITKRGQNVTFRCDPISEHNRLYWYRQTLGQGPEFLTYFQNEAQLEKSRLLSDRFSAERPKGSFSTLEIQRTEQGDSAMYLCASSYRGGSTTGELFFGEGSRLTVL.

The rearrangement joins TRBV29-1 to TRBJ2-6, with 9 bases fitting TRBD1. The CDR3 consists of 16 residues. Germline V CDR1 and CDR2: SQVTM, ANQGSEA. Trimming removed 7 bases from V and 0 bases from J; junction bases left unmatched: 7. DNA for the CDR3: TGCAGCGCCTCGGGACAGGGAAGCTCTGGGGCCAACGTCCTGACTTTC. Residues: CSASGQGSSGANVLTF.

This clone was seen a few times. The V gene is TRBV6-6, the J gene TRBJ2-7, with D unresolved. CDR3 length: 12 amino acids. Germline V gene data show CDR1 as MNHNY and CDR2 as SVGAGI (reference sequence). Trimming pared 6 bases from V and 9 bases from J, leaving 15 bases between. CDR3 sequence reads: CASSEPYSSQYF. CDR3 coding DNA: TGTGCCAGCAGCGAGCCCTACAGTTCGCAGTACTTC.

The rearrangement links TRBV10-1 to TRBJ2-1; D is undetermined. Germline V gene data show CDR1 as WNHNN and CDR2 as SYGVQD (reference sequence). V lost 1 base and J 10 bases, leaving 5 bases between the germline ends. This CDR3 is built from 11 residues. The CDR3 sequence: CASSELREQFF. CDR3 DNA sequence: TGCGCCAGCAGTGAGTTGAGAGAGCAGTTCTTC.

The chain joins TRBV7-9 to TRBJ2-7, with 7 bases matching TRBD2. CDR3 length: 16 amino acids. The V gene's germline CDR1 is SEHNR and CDR2 FQNEAQ (reference sequence). Trimming removed 1 base from V and 5 bases from J; junction bases left unmatched: 11. CDR3 DNA: TGTGCCAGCAGCTTAGTTAGCGGGTTAGGATGGAACGAGCAGTACTTC. Protein product: CASSLVSGLGWNEQYF.

CDR3 in DNA: TGTGCCAGCCGATCGAGCCAGGTCAATCAGCCCCAGCATTTT. As protein: CASRSSQVNQPQHF. The chain is built from TRBV18 and TRBJ1-5; D uncertain. Trimming cost V 8 bases and J 3 bases, with 14 bases left between them. CDR3 length: 14 amino acids. The germline gives CDR1 KGHSH, CDR2 LQKENI.

This clone was seen just once. The chain recombines TRBV19 with TRBJ2-1, with 13 bases matching TRBD2. The CDR3 consists of 15 residues. Germline V gene sequence: CDR1 LNHDA, CDR2 SQIVND (reference sequence). V trimming: 4 bases; J trimming: 4 bases; junction bases outside the gene matches: 1. The CDR3 DNA reads as TGTGCCAGTAGTAAGACTAGCGGGGGGTACAATGAGCAGTTCTTC. It yields the protein CASSKTSGGYNEQFF.

The chain recombines TRBV9 with TRBJ2-3; tentative D call: TRBD1 (6 bases). CDR3 length: 14 residues. Trimming pared 0 bases from V and 1 base from J, leaving 6 bases between. Germline-derived CDR1 and CDR2 are SGDLS and YYNGEE. The CDR3 nucleotides are TGTGCCAGCAGCGTAGGACAGGGCACAGATACGCAGTATTTT. It specifies CASSVGQGTDTQYF.

The CDR3 loop reads CASSLGGDQETQYF. CDR3 nucleotides: TGCGCCAGCAGCTTAGGGGGGGATCAAGAGACCCAGTACTTC. J is TRBJ2-5 and V is TRBV5-1; D may be TRBD2 (7 bases). The CDR3 length is 14 residues. Trimming took off 2 bases at V and 2 bases at J, with 10 bases between the two ends. Germline CDR1 and CDR2: SGHRS and YFSETQ.